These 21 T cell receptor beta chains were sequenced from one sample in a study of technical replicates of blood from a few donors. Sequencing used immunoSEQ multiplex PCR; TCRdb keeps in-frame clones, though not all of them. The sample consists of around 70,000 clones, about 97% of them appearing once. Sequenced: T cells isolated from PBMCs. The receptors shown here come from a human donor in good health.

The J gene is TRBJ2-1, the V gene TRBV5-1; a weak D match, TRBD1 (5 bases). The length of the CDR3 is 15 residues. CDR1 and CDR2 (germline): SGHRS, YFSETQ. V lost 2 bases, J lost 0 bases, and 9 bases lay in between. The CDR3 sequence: CASSFDRPSYNEQFF. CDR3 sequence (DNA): TGCGCCAGCAGCTTCGACAGACCCTCCTACAATGAGCAGTTCTTC.

The CDR3 DNA is TGTGCCAGCAGCTTAGGCCTGGGGCGCGGAGCTTTCTTT. Translation gives CASSLGLGRGAFF. The gene calls are TRBV13 and TRBJ1-1; maybe TRBD1 (5 bases). V was shortened by 0 bases and J by 10 bases, with 12 bases between the two germline ends. This CDR3 has 13 residues. Germline CDR1 is PRHDT and CDR2 is FYEKMQ (reference sequence).

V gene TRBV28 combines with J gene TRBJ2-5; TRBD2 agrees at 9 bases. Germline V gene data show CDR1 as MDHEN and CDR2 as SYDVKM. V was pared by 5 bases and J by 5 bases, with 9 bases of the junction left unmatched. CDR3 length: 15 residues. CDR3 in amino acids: CASSEAGGLRETQYF. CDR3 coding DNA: TGTGCCAGCAGTGAAGCGGGAGGCCTACGGGAGACCCAGTACTTC.

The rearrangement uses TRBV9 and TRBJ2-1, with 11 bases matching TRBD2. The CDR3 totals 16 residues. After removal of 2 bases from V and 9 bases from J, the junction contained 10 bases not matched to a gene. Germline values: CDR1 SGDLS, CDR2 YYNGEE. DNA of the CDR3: TGTGCCAGCAGCGTCCTGGGGATAGCGGGAGGGGGTGAGCAGTTCTTC. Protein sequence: CASSVLGIAGGGEQFF.

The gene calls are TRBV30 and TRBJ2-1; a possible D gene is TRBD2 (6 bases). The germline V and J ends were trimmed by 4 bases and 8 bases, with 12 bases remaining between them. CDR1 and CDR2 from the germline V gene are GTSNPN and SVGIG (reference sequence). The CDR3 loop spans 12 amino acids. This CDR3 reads CAWTLGGYEQFF. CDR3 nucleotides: TGTGCCTGGACCCTTGGAGGGTATGAGCAGTTCTTC. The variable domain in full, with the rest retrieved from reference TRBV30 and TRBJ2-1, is SQTIHQWPATLVQPVGSPLSLECTVEGTSNPNLYWYRQAAGRGLQLLFYSVGIGQISSEVPQNLSASRPQDRQFILSSKKLLLSDSGFYLCAWTLGGYEQFFGPGTRLTVL.

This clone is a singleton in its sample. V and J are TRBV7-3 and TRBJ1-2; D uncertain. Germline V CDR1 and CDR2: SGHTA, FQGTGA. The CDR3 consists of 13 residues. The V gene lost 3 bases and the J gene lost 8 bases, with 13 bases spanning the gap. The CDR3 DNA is TGTGCCAGCAGCTTCGCGGGTGTCGAGGGCTACACCTTC. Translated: CASSFAGVEGYTF.

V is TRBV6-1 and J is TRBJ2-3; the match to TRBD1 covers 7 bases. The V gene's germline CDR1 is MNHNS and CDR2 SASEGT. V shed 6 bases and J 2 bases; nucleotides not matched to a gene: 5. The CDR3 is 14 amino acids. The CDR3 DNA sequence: TGTGCCAGCAGAAGACAGGGCCCCACAGATACGCAGTATTTT. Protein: CASRRQGPTDTQYF.

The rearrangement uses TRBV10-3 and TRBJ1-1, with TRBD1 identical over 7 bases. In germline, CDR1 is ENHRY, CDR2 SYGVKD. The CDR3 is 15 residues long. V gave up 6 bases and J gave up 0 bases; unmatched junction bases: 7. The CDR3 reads CAIREIQGMNTEAFF. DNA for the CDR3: TGTGCCATCAGAGAAATACAGGGGATGAACACTGAAGCTTTCTTT.

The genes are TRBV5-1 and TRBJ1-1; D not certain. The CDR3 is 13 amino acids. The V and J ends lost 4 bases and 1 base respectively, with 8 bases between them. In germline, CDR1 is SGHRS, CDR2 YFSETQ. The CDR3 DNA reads TGCGCCAGCAGCACCTATGGGAACACTGAAGCTTTCTTT. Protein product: CASSTYGNTEAFF.

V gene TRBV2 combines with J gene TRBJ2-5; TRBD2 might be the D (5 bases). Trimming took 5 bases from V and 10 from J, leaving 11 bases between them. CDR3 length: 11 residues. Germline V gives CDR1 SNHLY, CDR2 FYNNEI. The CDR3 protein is CASSPEEDQYF. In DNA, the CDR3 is TGTGCCAGCAGTCCTGAGGAGGACCAGTACTTC.

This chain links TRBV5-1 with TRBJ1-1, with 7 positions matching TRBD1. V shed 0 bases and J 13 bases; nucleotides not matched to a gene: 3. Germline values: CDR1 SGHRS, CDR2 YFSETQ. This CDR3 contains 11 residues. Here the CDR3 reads CASSLGGQLFF. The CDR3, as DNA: TGCGCCAGCAGCTTGGGGGGACAGCTTTTCTTT.

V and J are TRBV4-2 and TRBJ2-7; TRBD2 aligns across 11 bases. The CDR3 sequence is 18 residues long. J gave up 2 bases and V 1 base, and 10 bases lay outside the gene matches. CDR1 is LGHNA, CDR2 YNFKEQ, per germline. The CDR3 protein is CASSQGVVATSGTYEQYF. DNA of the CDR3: TGTGCCAGCAGCCAAGGGGTCGTGGCGACTAGCGGGACCTACGAGCAGTACTTC.

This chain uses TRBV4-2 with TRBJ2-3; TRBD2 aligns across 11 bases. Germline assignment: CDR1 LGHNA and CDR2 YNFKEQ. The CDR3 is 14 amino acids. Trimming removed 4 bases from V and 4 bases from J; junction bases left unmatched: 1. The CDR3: CASSLLAGADTQYF. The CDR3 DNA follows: TGTGCCAGCAGCCTACTAGCGGGAGCAGATACGCAGTATTTT.

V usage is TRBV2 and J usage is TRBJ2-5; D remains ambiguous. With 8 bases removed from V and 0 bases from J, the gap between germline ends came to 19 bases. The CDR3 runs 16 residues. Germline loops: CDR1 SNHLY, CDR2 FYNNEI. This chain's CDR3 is CASAERNPRYQETQYF. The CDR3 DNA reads TGTGCCAGCGCCGAACGAAATCCCAGGTACCAAGAGACCCAGTACTTC.

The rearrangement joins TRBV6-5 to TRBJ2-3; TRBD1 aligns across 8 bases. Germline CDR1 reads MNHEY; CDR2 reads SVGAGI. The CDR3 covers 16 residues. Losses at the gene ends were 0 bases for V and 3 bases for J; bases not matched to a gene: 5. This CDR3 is CASSYSITGGTDTQYF. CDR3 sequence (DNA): TGTGCCAGCAGTTACTCGATCACAGGGGGAACAGATACGCAGTATTTT.

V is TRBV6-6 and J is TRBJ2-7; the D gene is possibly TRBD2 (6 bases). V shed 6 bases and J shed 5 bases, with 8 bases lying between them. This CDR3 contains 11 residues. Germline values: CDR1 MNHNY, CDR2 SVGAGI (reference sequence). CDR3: CASRRRDEQYF. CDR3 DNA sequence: TGTGCCAGCAGGAGGAGGGACGAGCAGTACTTC.

In DNA form, the CDR3 reads TGTGCCAGCAGTTATTGGACAGGGGGAGGCACAGATACGCAGTATTTT. As protein: CASSYWTGGGTDTQYF. This sequence joins TRBV6-5 and TRBJ2-3, with 10 bases that match TRBD1. Germline CDR1 is MNHEY and CDR2 is SVGAGI. Losses at the gene ends were 3 bases for V and 1 base for J; bases not matched to a gene: 4. CDR3 length: 16 amino acids.

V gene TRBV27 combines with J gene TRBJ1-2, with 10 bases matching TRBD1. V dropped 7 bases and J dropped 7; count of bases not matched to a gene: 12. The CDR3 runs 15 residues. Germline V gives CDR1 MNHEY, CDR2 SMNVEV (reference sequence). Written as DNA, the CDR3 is TGTGCCAGCACTCATCTGGGGACAGGGGAACTTGGCTACACCTTC. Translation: CASTHLGTGELGYTF.

CDR3 coding DNA: TGTGCCAGCAGTCCTGGTCTAGCGGGAGTGCGGGACAATGAGCAGTTCTTC. Translated, it gives CASSPGLAGVRDNEQFF. The J gene is TRBJ2-1, the V gene TRBV7-2, with 10 bases lining up with TRBD2. The length of the CDR3 is 17 residues. With 6 bases clipped from V and 5 bases from J, the junction kept 13 bases outside the gene matches. CDR1 is SGHTA and CDR2 is FQGNSA in the germline V gene.

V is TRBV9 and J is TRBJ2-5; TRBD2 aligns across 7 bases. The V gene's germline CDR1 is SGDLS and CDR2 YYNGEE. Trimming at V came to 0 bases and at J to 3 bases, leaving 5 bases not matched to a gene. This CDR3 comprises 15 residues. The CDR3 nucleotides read TGTGCCAGCAGCGTAGCTAGAGGACTAGAAGAGACCCAGTACTTC. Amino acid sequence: CASSVARGLEETQYF.

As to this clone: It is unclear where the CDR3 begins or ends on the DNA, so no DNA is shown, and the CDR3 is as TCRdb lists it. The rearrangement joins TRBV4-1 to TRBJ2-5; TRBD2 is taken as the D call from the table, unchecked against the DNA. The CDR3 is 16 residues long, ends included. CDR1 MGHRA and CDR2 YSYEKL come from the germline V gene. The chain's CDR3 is CASSQIVGFFGETQYF.